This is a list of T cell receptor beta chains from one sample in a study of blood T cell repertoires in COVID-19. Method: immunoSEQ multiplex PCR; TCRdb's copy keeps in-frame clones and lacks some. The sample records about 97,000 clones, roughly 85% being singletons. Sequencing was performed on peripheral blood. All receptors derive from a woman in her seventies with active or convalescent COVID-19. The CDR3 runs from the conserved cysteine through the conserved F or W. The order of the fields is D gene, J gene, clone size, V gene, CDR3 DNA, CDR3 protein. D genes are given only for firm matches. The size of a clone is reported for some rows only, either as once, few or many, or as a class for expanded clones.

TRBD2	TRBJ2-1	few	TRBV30	TGTGCCTGGAGTGCGGGCGGGGGGGCCGATGAGCAGTTCTTC	CAWSAGGGADEQFF
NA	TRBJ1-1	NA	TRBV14	TGTGCCAGCAGCCAGATGACGGGTGCAATGAACACTGAAGCTTTCTTT	CASSQMTGAMNTEAFF
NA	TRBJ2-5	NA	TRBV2	TGTGCCAGCAGTGTCGGGGAGCTGGCGACCCAGTACTTC	CASSVGELATQYF
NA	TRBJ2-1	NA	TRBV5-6	TGTGCCAGCAGCTTTATCGGCAGGGACAATGAGCAGTTCTTC	CASSFIGRDNEQFF
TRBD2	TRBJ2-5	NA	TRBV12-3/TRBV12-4	TGTGCCAGCATGCCCGGGGGGTCATTGGCCCAGTACTTC	CASMPGGSLAQYF
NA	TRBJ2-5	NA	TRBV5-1	TGCGCCAGCAGCCTGCTACAGGGTACGGTGGAGACCCAGTACTTC	CASSLLQGTVETQYF
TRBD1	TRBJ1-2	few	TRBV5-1	TGCGCCAGCAGCGTAGACAGGGGCTATGGCTACACCTTC	CASSVDRGYGYTF
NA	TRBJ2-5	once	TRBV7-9	TGTGCCAGCAGCTTATCCGGGACAAAAGAGACCCAGTACTTC	CASSLSGTKETQYF
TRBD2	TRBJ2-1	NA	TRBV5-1	TGCGCCAGCAGCTCGCCCTTTCACCGACTAGCGGGAGCAAGAGATGAGCAGTTCTTC	CASSSPFHRLAGARDEQFF
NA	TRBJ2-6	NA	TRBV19	TGTGCCAGTAGTATGCGAACTGGGGCCAACGTCCTGACTTTC	CASSMRTGANVLTF
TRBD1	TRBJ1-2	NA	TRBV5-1	TGCGCCAGCTTCGGACAGGGCGCTACCTATGGCTACACCTTC	CASFGQGATYGYTF
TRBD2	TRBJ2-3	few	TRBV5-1	TGCGCCAGCAGGCCTAGCGGGGGATGGGATACGCAGTATTTT	CASRPSGGWDTQYF
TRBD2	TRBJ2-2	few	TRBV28	TGTGCCAGCAGTATAACTAGCGCGACCGGGGAGCTGTTTTTT	CASSITSATGELFF
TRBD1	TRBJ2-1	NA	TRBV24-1	TGTGCCACCAGTGGTACAGGGGGCAATGAGCAGTTCTTC	CATSGTGGNEQFF
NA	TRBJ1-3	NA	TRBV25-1	TGTGCCAGCAGTGAACAGATGGGGGCCCCATCTGGAAACACCATATATTTT	CASSEQMGAPSGNTIYF
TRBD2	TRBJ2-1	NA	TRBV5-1	TGCGCCAGCAGCTCACTAGCGGGGTCGATGGATGAGCAGTTCTTC	CASSSLAGSMDEQFF
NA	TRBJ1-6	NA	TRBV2	TGTGCCAGCAGTGAAAGGCTGACGGGTGGGTCACCCCTCCACTTT	CASSERLTGGSPLHF
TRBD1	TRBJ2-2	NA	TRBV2	TGTGCCAGCAAGGGACAGACGAACACCGGGGAGCTGTTTTTT	CASKGQTNTGELFF
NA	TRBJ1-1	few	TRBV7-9	TGTGCCAGCAGCTCCTCTACACCGCGGGGCAACACTGAAGCTTTCTTT	CASSSSTPRGNTEAFF
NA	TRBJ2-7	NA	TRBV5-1	TGCGCCAGCAGCTTGGAAGGTCGGGGGGCGAGGGAGCAGTACTTC	CASSLEGRGAREQYF
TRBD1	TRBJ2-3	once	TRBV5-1	TGCGCCAGCAGCCCTGGACAGGGCACAGATACGCAGTATTTT	CASSPGQGTDTQYF
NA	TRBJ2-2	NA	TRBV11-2	TGTGCCAGCAGCTTAGATCCGACTAGGTCGCGAACCGGGGAGCTGTTTTTT	CASSLDPTRSRTGELFF
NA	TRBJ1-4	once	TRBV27	TGTGCCAGCGCCAGATTAACAGGTGCAACTAATGAAAAACTGTTTTTT	CASARLTGATNEKLFF
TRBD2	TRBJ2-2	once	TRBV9	TGTGCCAGCACCGTACTAGCGGGAGGGACCGGGGAGCTGTTTTTT	CASTVLAGGTGELFF
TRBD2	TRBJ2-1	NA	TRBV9	TGTGCCAGCAGCGTCGCCCAACCGGGACTAGCCAATGAGCAGTTCTTC	CASSVAQPGLANEQFF
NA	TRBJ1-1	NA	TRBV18	TGTGCCAGCTCACCAGGGGGGGCGAACACTGAAGCTTTCTTT	CASSPGGANTEAFF
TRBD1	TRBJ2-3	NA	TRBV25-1	TGTGCCAGCAGTCAGAGACAGGGAACAGATACGCAGTATTTT	CASSQRQGTDTQYF
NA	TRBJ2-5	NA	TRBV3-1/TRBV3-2	TGTGCCAGCAGCCAACCAGTACGGACATTACGAGAGACCCAGTACTTC	CASSQPVRTLRETQYF
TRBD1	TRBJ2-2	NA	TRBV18	TGTGCCAGCTCACCCAGGGACAGATACACCGGGGAGCTGTTTTTT	CASSPRDRYTGELFF
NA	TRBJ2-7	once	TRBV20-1	TGCAGTGCTAGTTGGGTCCAGACAGTAAGCTCCTACGAGCAGTACTTC	CSASWVQTVSSYEQYF
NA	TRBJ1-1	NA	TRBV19	TGTGCCAGTAGTACCCAGACAGGGAACACTGAAGCTTTCTTT	CASSTQTGNTEAFF
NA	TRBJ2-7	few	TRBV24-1	TGTGCCGCTGCATCACAGGGAAGCGGTGAGCAGTACTTC	CAAASQGSGEQYF
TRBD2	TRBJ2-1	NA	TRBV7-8	TGTGCCAGCAGCTCCGGGACTAGCGGCACCTACAATGAGCAGTTCTTC	CASSSGTSGTYNEQFF
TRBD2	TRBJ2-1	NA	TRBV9	TGTGCCAGCAGCGCCCAGACTAGCGGGGGGCTTCATGAGCAGTTCTTC	CASSAQTSGGLHEQFF
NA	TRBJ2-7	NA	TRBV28	TGTGCCAGCAGCCCCAGGGGGCGGGGGAATCCCTACGAGCAGTACTTC	CASSPRGRGNPYEQYF
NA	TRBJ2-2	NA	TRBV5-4	TGTGCCAGCAGCTTGTTTTCGCGGGGCCAGACCGGGGAGCTGTTTTTT	CASSLFSRGQTGELFF
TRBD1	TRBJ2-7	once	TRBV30	TGTGCCTGGACCCCCTGGGACAGAGCCTACGAGCAGTACTTC	CAWTPWDRAYEQYF
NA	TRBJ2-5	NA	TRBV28	TGTGCCAGCAGTTTCCCGCAGGGTCGGGAGACCCAGTACTTC	CASSFPQGRETQYF
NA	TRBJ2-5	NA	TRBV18	TGTGCCAGCTCACAGGGGTTCCGGGAGACCCAGTACTTC	CASSQGFRETQYF
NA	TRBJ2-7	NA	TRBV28	TGTGCCAGCAGTTTAAGTAGTGAACAGCTTCGCGAGCAGTACTTC	CASSLSSEQLREQYF
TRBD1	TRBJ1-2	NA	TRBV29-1	TGCAGCGTCGGACAGGGGGCTCGTGGCTACACCTTC	CSVGQGARGYTF
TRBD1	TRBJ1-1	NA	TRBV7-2	TGTGCCAGCAGCTTACAATGGGGACAGGGGGACGCTTTCTTT	CASSLQWGQGDAFF
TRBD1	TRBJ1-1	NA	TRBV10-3	TGTGCCATCAGTGGGGGACAGGGAGAAGCTTTCTTT	CAISGGQGEAFF
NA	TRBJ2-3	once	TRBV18	TGTGCCAGCTCACGGGGAGGTCCGCGAACAGATACGCAGTATTTT	CASSRGGPRTDTQYF
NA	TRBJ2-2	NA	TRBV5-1	TGCGCCAGCAGAATCCAATCAGGGAACACCGGGGAGCTGTTTTTT	CASRIQSGNTGELFF
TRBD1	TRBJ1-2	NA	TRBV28	TGTGCCAGCAGACCACAGGGGACCGTCTATGGCTACACCTTC	CASRPQGTVYGYTF
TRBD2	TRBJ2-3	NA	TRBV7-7	TGTGCTAGCAGCTTAGATGGGCTAGCGGGGGCTCGGATGTATTTT	CASSLDGLAGARMYF
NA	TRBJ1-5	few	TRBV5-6	TGTGCCAGCAGCTTGGCCGGAACAGCCGACAATCAGCCCCAGCATTTT	CASSLAGTADNQPQHF
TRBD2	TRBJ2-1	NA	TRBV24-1	TGTGCCACCAGTGACGGGGGACTAGGCACGAATGAGCAGTTCTTC	CATSDGGLGTNEQFF